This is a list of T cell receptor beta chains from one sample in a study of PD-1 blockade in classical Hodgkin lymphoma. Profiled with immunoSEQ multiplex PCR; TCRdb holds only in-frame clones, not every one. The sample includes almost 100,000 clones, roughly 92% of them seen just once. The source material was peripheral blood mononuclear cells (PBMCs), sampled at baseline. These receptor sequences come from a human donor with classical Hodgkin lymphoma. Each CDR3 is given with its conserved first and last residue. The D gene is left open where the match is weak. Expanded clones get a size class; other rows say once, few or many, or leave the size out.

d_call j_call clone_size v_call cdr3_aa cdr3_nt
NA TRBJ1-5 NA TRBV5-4 CASSPDPGYNQPQHF TGTGCCAGCAGCCCGGACCCAGGGTACAATCAGCCCCAGCATTTT
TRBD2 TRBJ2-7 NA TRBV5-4 CASSPWGLPSYEQYF TGTGCCAGCAGCCCATGGGGACTACCCTCCTACGAGCAGTACTTC
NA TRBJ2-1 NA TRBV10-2 CASSEEKHQFF TGCGCCAGCAGCGAGGAGAAGCATCAGTTCTTC
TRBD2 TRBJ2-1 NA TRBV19 CASKRGRDNEQFF TGTGCCAGTAAGCGGGGGCGGGACAATGAACAGTTCTTC
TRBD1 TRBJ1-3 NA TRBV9 CASNSVQSRGRGNTIYF TGTGCCAGCAACAGTGTCCAGAGTAGGGGGCGCGGAAACACCATATATTTT
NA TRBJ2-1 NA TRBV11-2 CASSWGLAENNEQFF TGTGCCAGCAGCTGGGGGCTAGCGGAAAACAATGAGCAGTTCTTC
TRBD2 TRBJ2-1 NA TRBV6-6 CASSYSGGRTQFF TGTGCCAGCAGTTACTCGGGCGGGAGGACCCAGTTCTTC
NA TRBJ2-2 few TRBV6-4 CASSPQNTGELFF TGTGCCAGCAGTCCCCAGAACACCGGGGAGCTGTTTTTT
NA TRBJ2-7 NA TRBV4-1 CASSQAEGTAYEQYF TGCGCCAGCAGCCAAGCGGAGGGCACGGCCTACGAGCAGTACTTC
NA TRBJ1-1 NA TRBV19 CASRTSGGTYTEAFF TGTGCCAGTAGGACGTCGGGGGGGACTTACACTGAAGCTTTCTTT
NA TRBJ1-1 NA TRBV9 CASTRGAVISEAFF TGTGCCAGCACACGGGGGGCAGTAATCTCTGAAGCTTTCTTT